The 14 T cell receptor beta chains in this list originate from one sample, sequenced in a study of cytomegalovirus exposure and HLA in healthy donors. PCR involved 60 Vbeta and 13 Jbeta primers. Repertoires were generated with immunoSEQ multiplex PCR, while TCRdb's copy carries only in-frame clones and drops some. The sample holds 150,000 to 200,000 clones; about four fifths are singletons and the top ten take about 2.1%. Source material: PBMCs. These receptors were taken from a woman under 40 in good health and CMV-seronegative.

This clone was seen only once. The CDR3 reads CASSPGSSYGYTF. CDR3 coding DNA: TGTGCCAGCTCACCAGGTTCTAGCTATGGCTACACCTTC. The chain combines TRBV18 with TRBJ1-2, with D uncertain. In germline, CDR1 is KGHSH, CDR2 LQKENI. The CDR3 runs 13 residues. Deletions cut 2 bases from V and 4 bases from J, with 8 bases between.

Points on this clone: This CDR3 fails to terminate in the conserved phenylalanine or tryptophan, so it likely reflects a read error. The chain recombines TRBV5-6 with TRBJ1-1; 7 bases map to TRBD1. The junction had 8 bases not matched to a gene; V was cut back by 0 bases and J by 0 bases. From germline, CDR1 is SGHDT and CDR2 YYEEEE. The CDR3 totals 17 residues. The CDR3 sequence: CASSLGQGGLMNTEAFL. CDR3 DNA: TGTGCCAGCAGCTTGGGACAGGGAGGTTTAATGAACACTGAAGCTTTCCTT.

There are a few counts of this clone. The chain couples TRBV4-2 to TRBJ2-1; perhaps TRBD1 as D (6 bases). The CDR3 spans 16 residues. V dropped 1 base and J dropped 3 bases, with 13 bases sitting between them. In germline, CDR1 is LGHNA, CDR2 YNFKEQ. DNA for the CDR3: TGTGCCAGCAGCCAAGGGTACAGGGAGAGCTACAATGAGCAGTTCTTC. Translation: CASSQGYRESYNEQFF.

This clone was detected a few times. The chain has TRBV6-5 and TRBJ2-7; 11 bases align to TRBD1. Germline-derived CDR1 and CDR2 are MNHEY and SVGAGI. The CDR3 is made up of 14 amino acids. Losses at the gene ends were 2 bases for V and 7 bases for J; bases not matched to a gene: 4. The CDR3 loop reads CASSYGQGADEQYF. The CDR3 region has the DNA TGTGCCAGCAGTTACGGACAGGGGGCGGATGAGCAGTACTTC.

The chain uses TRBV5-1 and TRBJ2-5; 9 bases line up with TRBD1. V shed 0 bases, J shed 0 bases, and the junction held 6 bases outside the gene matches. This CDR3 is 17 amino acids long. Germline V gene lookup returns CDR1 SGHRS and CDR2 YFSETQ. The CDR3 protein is CASSLAGTGTYQETQYF. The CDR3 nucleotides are TGCGCCAGCAGCTTGGCCGGGACAGGGACCTACCAAGAGACCCAGTACTTC.

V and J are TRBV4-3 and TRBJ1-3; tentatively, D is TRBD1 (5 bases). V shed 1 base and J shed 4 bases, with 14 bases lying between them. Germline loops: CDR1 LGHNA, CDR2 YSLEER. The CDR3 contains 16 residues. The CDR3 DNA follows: TGCGCCAGCAGCCAAGTGAACAGGAATTACGGAAACACCATATATTTT. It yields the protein CASSQVNRNYGNTIYF.

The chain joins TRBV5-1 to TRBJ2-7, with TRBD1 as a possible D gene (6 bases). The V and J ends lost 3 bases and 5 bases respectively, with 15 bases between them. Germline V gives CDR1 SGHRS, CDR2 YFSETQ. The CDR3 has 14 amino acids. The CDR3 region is CASSSVAGVHEQYF. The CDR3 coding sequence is TGCGCCAGCAGCTCGGTGGCAGGGGTACACGAGCAGTACTTC.

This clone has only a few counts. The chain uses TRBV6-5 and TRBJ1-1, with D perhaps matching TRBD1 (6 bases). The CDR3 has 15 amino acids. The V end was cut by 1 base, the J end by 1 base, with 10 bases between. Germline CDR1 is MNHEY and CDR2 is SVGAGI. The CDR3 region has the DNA TGTGCCAGCAGTTACTGGGGGGGGCCGAACACTGAAGCTTTCTTT. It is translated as CASSYWGGPNTEAFF.

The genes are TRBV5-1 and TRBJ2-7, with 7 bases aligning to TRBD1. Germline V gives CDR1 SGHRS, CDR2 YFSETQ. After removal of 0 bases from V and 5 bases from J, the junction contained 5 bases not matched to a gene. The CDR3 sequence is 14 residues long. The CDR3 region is CASSLAPTGDEQYF. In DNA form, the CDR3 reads TGCGCCAGCAGCTTGGCGCCCACAGGGGACGAGCAGTACTTC.

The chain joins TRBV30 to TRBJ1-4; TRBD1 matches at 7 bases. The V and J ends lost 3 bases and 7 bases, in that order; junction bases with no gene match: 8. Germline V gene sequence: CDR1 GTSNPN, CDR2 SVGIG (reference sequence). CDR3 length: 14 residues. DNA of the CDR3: TGTGCCTGGAGGCGGACAGGTTACAGTGAAAAACTGTTTTTT. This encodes CAWRRTGYSEKLFF.

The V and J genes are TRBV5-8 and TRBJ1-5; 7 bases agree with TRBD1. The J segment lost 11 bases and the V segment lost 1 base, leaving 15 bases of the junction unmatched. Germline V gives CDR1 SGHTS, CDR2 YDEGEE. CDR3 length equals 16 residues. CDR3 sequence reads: CASSLPGTAGSRAQHF. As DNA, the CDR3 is TGTGCCAGCAGCTTGCCCGGGACAGCAGGGTCGCGGGCCCAGCATTTT.

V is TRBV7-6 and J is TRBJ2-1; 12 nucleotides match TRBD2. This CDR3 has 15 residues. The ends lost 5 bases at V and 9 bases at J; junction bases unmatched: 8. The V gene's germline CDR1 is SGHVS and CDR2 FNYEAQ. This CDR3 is CASSELAGGKGEQFF. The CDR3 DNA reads TGTGCCAGCAGCGAACTAGCGGGGGGAAAGGGTGAGCAGTTCTTC. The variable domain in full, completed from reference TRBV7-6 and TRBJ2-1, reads GAGVSQSPRYKVTKRGQDVALRCDPISGHVSLYWYRQALGQGPEFLTYFNYEAQQDKSGLPNDRFSAERPEGSISTLTIQRTEQRDSAMYRCASSELAGGKGEQFFGPGTRLTVL.

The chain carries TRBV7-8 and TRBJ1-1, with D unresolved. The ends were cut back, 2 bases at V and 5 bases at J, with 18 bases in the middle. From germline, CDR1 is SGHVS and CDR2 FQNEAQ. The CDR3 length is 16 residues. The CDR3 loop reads CASSLPLRGVRTEAFF. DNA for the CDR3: TGTGCCAGCAGCTTACCCCTCCGGGGTGTTAGGACTGAAGCTTTCTTT.

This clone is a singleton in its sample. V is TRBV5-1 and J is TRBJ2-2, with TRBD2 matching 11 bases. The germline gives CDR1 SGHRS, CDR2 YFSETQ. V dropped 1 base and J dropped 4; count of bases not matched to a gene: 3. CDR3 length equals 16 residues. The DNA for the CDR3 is TGCGCCAGCAGCTTGACACTAGCGGGGGTCACCGGGGAGCTGTTTTTT. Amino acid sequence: CASSLTLAGVTGELFF.